The rows below give T cell receptor beta chains drawn from one sample of a study of blood T cell repertoires in COVID-19. TCRdb keeps only in-frame clones here, not all; method: immunoSEQ multiplex PCR. The sample carries approximately 230,000 clones, 70% to 90% recorded once. The specimen was peripheral blood. The receptor source for this set is a man of 80 years or more with acute or convalescent COVID-19. Both conserved end residues are part of each CDR3. A D gene is named only where the DNA matches it firmly. Only part of the rows carry a size: once, few, many, or a class if the clone is expanded.

D: -; size: -; V: TRBV6-1; J: TRBJ1-2; DNA: TGTGCCAGCAGGGAAGATCAGGGTCCCTATGGCTACACCTTC; CDR3: CASREDQGPYGYTF
D: -; size: -; V: TRBV19; J: TRBJ2-3; DNA: TGTGCCAGTAAGACAGGGACTAGCACAGATACGCAGTATTTT; CDR3: CASKTGTSTDTQYF
D: TRBD1; size: -; V: TRBV24-1; J: TRBJ1-2; DNA: TGTGCCATGGGACAGAACTATGGCTACACCTTC; CDR3: CAMGQNYGYTF
D: TRBD2; size: -; V: TRBV19; J: TRBJ2-5; DNA: TGTGCCAGTAGTAAAGCGGGGGGGCCGGAGACCCAGTACTTC; CDR3: CASSKAGGPETQYF
D: TRBD1; size: -; V: TRBV27; J: TRBJ1-1; DNA: TGTGCCAGCAGTCCGGGACAGGGGGCATCAGAAGCTTTCTTT; CDR3: CASSPGQGASEAFF
D: TRBD2; size: once; V: TRBV11-3; J: TRBJ2-2; DNA: TGTGCCAGCAGCCCTAGCGGAACAAACACCGGGGAGCTGTTTTTT; CDR3: CASSPSGTNTGELFF
D: -; size: -; V: TRBV6-5; J: TRBJ2-3; DNA: TGTGCCAGCAGTTACTCGAGGACACTTAAGGCAGATACGCAGTATTTT; CDR3: CASSYSRTLKADTQYF
D: TRBD1; size: -; V: TRBV6-5; J: TRBJ1-6; DNA: TGTGCCAGCGAAGACAGGGATTTTTCACCCCTCCACTTT; CDR3: CASEDRDFSPLHF
D: TRBD1; size: -; V: TRBV28; J: TRBJ2-7; DNA: TGTGCCAGTGTGCGGGACAGGGAAAGGTACGAGCAGTACTTC; CDR3: CASVRDRERYEQYF
D: TRBD1; size: -; V: TRBV7-2; J: TRBJ1-1; DNA: TGTGCCAGCAGCTTTGTAGGCAGGGGGCGGACTGAAGCTTTCTTT; CDR3: CASSFVGRGRTEAFF
D: TRBD1; size: -; V: TRBV9; J: TRBJ1-4; DNA: TGTGCCAGCAGCGTCGGGACAGGTTCAACTAATGAAAAACTGTTTTTT; CDR3: CASSVGTGSTNEKLFF
D: TRBD2; size: -; V: TRBV29-1; J: TRBJ2-7; DNA: TGCAGCGTTACGGCGGGAGCATCCTACGAGCAGTACTTC; CDR3: CSVTAGASYEQYF
D: TRBD1; size: -; V: TRBV5-5; J: TRBJ1-3; DNA: TGTGCCAGCAGCCCGCAAGCAGGGGGGAACACCATATATTTT; CDR3: CASSPQAGGNTIYF
D: -; size: -; V: TRBV6-5; J: TRBJ2-1; DNA: TGTGCCAGCAGACGCGACGGGACTGGCGACGTAGTCTTC; CDR3: CASRRDGTGDVVF
D: -; size: once; V: TRBV27; J: TRBJ2-2; DNA: TGTGCCAGCAGTTCTAGGAAGGATACTCGAATTCAAACCGGGGAGCTGTTTTTT; CDR3: CASSSRKDTRIQTGELFF
D: -; size: -; V: TRBV29-1; J: TRBJ2-5; DNA: TGCAGCGGTTGGGGGCCGAGACAAGAGACCCAGTACTTC; CDR3: CSGWGPRQETQYF
D: TRBD1; size: -; V: TRBV6-5; J: TRBJ2-2; DNA: TGTGCCACACGCCGGGACAGGGAGACCGGGGAGCTGTTTTTT; CDR3: CATRRDRETGELFF
D: TRBD2; size: -; V: TRBV7-6; J: TRBJ2-7; DNA: TGTGCCAGCAGCTTAGTACTAGCGGACGAGCAGTACTTC; CDR3: CASSLVLADEQYF
D: TRBD1; size: -; V: TRBV7-9; J: TRBJ1-6; DNA: TGTGCCAGCAGCATCGGGACAGGGAACTCACCCCTCCACTTT; CDR3: CASSIGTGNSPLHF
D: -; size: -; V: TRBV4-2; J: TRBJ2-4; DNA: TGTGCCAGCAGCCCCCGAGGCGGAGAAAACATTCAGTACTTC; CDR3: CASSPRGGENIQYF
D: -; size: -; V: TRBV5-6; J: TRBJ1-6; DNA: TGTGCCAGCAGCACGACAGCCAATTCACCCCTCCACTTT; CDR3: CASSTTANSPLHF
D: -; size: -; V: TRBV21-1; J: TRBJ1-1; DNA: TGTGCCAGCAGCAAAGAGGTAGGGAGTCCTGAAGCTTTCTTT; CDR3: CASSKEVGSPEAFF
D: -; size: once; V: TRBV27; J: TRBJ1-5; DNA: TGTGCCAGCAGTTTCGACAGGACGCTCAATCAGCCCCAGCATTTT; CDR3: CASSFDRTLNQPQHF
D: -; size: -; V: TRBV6-6; J: TRBJ2-1; DNA: TGTGCCAGCAGTTACGCGGGGCACTCCTACAATGAGCAGTTCTTC; CDR3: CASSYAGHSYNEQFF
D: -; size: -; V: TRBV27; J: TRBJ1-1; DNA: TGTGCCAGCAGTCCTTGGACAGATAGCATGAACACTGAAGCTTTCTTT; CDR3: CASSPWTDSMNTEAFF
D: -; size: -; V: TRBV20-1; J: TRBJ1-6; DNA: TGCAGTGCTAGTCCTTTCGAGGCCCTCCACTTT; CDR3: CSASPFEALHF
D: TRBD1; size: -; V: TRBV7-9; J: TRBJ1-4; DNA: TGTGCCAGCAGCGTAGGACAGGCACAATACGAAAAACTGTTTTTT; CDR3: CASSVGQAQYEKLFF
D: TRBD1; size: -; V: TRBV2; J: TRBJ2-3; DNA: TGTGCCAGCAGTCGACAGGGTAGCACAGATACGCAGTATTTT; CDR3: CASSRQGSTDTQYF
D: -; size: -; V: TRBV18; J: TRBJ2-6; DNA: TGTGCCAGCTCACCACAGGGGGTCCTCGGAGAGGTCCTGACTTTC; CDR3: CASSPQGVLGEVLTF